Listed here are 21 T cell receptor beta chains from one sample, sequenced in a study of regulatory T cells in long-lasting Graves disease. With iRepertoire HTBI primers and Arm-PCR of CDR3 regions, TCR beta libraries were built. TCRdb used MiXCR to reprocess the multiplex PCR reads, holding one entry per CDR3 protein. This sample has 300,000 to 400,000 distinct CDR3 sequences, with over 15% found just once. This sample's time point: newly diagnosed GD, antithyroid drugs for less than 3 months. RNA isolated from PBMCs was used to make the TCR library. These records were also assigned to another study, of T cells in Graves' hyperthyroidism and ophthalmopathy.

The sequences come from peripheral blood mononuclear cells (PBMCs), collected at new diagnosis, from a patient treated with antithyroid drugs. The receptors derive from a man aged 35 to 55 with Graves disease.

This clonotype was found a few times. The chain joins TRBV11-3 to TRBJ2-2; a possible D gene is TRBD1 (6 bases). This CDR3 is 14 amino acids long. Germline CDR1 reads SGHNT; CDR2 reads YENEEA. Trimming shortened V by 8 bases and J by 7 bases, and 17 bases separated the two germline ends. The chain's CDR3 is CASLSSQGSGELFF. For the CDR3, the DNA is TGTGCCAGCCTAAGTAGCCAGGGGAGCGGGGAGCTGTTTTTT.

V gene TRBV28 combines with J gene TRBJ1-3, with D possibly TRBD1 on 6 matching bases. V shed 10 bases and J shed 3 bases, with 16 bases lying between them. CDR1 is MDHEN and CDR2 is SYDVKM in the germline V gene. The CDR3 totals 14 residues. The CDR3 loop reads CATGTHNFGNTIYF. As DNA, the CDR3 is TGTGCCACCGGGACACACAATTTTGGAAACACCATATATTTT.

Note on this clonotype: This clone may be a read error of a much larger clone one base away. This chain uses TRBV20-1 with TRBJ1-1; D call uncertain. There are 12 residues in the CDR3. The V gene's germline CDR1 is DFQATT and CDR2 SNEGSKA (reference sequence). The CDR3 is CNATGRGTEAFF. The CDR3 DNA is TGCAATGCAACCGGACGGGGAACTGAAGCTTTCTTT.

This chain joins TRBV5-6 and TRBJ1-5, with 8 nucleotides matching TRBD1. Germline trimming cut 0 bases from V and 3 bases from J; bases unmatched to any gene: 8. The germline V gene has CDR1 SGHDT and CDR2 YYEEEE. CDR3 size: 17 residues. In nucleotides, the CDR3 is TGTGCCAGCAGCTTGGATGAGGTGACAGGGGTCAATCAGCCCCAGCATTTT. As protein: CASSLDEVTGVNQPQHF.

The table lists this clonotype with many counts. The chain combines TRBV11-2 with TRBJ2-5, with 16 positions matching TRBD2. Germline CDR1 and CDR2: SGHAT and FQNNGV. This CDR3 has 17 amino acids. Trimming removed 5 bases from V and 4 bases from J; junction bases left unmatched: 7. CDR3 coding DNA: TGTGCCAGCAGCCCGTGGGGACTAGCGGGGGGGCTAGAGACCCAGTACTTC. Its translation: CASSPWGLAGGLETQYF.

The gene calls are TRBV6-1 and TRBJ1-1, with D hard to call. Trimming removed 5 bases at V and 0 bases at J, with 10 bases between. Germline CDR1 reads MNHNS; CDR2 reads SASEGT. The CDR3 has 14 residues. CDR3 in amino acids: CASSRAHLNTEAFF. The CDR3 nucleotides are TGTGCCAGCAGTAGAGCACACTTGAACACTGAAGCTTTCTTT.

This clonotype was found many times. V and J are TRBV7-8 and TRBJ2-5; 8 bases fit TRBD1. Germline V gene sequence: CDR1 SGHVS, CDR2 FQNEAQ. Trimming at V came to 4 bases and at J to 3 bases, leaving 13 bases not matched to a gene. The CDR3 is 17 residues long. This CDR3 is CASSSGWRRGQEETQYF. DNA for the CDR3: TGTGCCAGCAGCTCCGGGTGGCGCAGGGGGCAAGAAGAGACCCAGTACTTC.

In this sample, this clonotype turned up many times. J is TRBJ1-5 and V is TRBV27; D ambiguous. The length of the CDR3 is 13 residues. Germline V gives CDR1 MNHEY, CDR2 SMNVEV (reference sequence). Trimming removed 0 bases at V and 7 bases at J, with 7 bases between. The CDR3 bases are TGTGCCAGCAGTTTATCCCATATCCAGCCCCAGCATTTT. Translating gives CASSLSHIQPQHF.

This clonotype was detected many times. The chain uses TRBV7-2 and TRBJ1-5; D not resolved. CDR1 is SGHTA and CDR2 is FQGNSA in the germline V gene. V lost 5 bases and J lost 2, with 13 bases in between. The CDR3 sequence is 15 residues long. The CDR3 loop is CASSLVGMGNQPQHF. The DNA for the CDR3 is TGTGCCAGCAGCCTGGTGGGGATGGGCAATCAGCCCCAGCATTTT. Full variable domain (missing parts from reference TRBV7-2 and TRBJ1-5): GAGVSQSPSNKVTEKGKDVELRCDPISGHTALYWYRQSLGQGLEFLIYFQGNSAPDKSGLPSDRFSAERTGGSVSTLTIQRTQQEDSAVYLCASSLVGMGNQPQHFGDGTRLSIL.

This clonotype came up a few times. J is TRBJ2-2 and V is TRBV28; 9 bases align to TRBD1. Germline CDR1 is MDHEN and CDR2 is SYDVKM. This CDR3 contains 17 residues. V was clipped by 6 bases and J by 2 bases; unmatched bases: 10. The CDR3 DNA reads TGTGCCAGCAGCCCGGGACAGGGCCGACGAAACACCGGGGAGCTGTTTTTT. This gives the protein CASSPGQGRRNTGELFF.

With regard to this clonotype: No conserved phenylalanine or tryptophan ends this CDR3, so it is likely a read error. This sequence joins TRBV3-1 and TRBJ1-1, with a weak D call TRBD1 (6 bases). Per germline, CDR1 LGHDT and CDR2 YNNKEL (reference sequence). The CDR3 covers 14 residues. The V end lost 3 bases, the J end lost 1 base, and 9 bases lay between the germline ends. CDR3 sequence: CASSHLDRNTEAFV. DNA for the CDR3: TGTGCCAGCAGCCACCTGGACAGGAACACTGAAGCTTTCGTT.

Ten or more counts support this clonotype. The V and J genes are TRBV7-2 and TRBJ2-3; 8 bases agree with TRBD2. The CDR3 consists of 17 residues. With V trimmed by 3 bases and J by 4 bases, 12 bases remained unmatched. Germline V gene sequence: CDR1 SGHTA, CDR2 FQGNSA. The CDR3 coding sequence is TGTGCCAGCAGCTTTTTCCCCCGGGGGGGAGGATCAGATACGCAGTATTTT. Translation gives CASSFFPRGGGSDTQYF.

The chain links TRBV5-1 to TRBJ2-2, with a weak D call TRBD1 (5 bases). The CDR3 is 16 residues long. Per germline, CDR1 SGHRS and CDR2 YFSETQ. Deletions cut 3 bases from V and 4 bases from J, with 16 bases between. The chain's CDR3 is CASSSDLGVTTGELFF. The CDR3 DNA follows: TGCGCCAGCAGCTCTGATTTAGGGGTTACCACCGGGGAGCTGTTTTTT.

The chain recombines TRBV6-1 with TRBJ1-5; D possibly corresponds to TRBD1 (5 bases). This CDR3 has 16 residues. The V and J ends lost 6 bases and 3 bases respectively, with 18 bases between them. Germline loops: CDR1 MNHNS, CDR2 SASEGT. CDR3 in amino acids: CASSRDSPLFNQPQHF. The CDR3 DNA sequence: TGTGCCAGCAGCCGTGACAGCCCCCTCTTCAATCAGCCCCAGCATTTT.

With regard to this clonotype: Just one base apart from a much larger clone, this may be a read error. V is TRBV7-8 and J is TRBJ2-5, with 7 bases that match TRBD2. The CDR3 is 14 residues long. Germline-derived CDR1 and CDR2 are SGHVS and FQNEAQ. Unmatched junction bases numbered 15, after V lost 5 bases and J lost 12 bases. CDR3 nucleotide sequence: TGTGCCAGCAGCGAACTAGCGCGACGGGGCTCCGAGTACTTC. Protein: CASSELARRGSEYF.

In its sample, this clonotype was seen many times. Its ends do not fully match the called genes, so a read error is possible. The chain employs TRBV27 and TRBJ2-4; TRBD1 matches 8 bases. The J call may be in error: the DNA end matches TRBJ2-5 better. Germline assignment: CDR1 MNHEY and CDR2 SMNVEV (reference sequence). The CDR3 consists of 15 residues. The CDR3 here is CASNLWGRGQGTQYF. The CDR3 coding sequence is TGTGCCAGCAATTTATGGGGCAGGGGGCAGGGGACCCAGTACTTC.

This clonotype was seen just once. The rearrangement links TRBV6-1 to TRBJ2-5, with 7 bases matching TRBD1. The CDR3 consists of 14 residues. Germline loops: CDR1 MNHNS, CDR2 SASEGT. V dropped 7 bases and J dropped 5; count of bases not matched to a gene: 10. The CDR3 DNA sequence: TGTGCCAGCAACCCAAGGGGGCTTCGGGAGACCCAGTACTTC. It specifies CASNPRGLRETQYF.

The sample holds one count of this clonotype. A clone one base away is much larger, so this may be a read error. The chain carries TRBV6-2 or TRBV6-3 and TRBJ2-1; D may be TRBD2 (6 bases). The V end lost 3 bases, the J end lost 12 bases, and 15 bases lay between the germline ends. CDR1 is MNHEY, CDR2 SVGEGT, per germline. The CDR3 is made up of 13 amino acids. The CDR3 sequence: CASSYRRGNRQFF. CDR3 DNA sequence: TGTGCCAGCAGTTATAGGCGGGGCAATAGGCAGTTCTTC.

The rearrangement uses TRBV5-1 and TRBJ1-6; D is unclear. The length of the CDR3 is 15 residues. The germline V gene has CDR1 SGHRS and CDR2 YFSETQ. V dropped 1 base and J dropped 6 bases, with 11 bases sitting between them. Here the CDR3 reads CASSLSLNRNSPLHF. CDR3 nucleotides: TGCGCCAGCAGCTTGTCCCTGAACCGTAATTCACCCCTCCACTTT.

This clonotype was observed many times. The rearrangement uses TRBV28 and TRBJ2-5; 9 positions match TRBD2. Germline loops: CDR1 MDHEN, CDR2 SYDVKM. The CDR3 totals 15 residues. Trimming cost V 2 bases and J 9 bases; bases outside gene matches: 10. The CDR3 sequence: CASSLPAGGSGPQYF. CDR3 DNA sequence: TGTGCCAGCAGTTTACCAGCGGGGGGCTCAGGGCCCCAGTACTTC.

CDR3 coding DNA: TGTGCCAGCAGGCAGGGGGGAACCAAAAACATTCAGTACTTC. This gives the protein CASRQGGTKNIQYF. The V call is TRBV28, the J call TRBJ2-4; possible D gene TRBD1, 7 bases. This CDR3 has 14 residues. The ends were cut back, 6 bases at V and 2 bases at J, with 11 bases in the middle. Germline V lookup: CDR1 MDHEN, CDR2 SYDVKM.